These 8 T cell receptor beta chains were all obtained from the same sample, sequenced in a study of T cells in women clearing cervical HPV infection. TCRdb's table, derived via immunoSEQ multiplex PCR, lists solely in-frame clones and lacks some. In total, the table holds around 30,000 clones. Specimen: blood buffy coat. The source of these receptors is a woman aged 18 to 75 with a cervical HPV16 infection that either progressed to CIN3+ or cleared (not recorded which).

Turning to this clone: The read ends 3 residues shy of where the CDR3 ends; the end is completed using the germline J gene. The chain is built from TRBV12-3 or TRBV12-4 and TRBJ2-7; D uncertain. The V end was cut by 3 bases, the J end by 5 bases, with 17 bases between. The CDR3 has 15 amino acids. CDR3 sequence: CASSFLAPLHHEQYF. CDR3 DNA, as far as it was read: TGTGCCAGCAGTTTCTTAGCCCCCCTCCACCACGAG.

Concerning this clone itself: The CDR3 extends 3 residues past the end of the read, so its final part is completed from the germline J gene. The chain couples TRBV7-9 to TRBJ1-1; 7 bases map to TRBD1. The CDR3 loop spans 12 amino acids. Looked up from germline, CDR1 is SEHNR and CDR2 is FQNEAQ (reference sequence). The sequenced CDR3 bases are TGTGCCAGCAGCTTAGTCGACAGGGCT. Amino acids: CASSLVDRA. The complete CDR3 protein is CASSLVDRAAFF.

As to this clone: From the germline J gene comes the end of the CDR3, since the read stops 3 residues before it. The genes are TRBV25-1 and TRBJ2-4, with TRBD1 matching 8 bases. CDR3 length: 14 amino acids. Germline CDR1 and CDR2: MGHDK and SYGVNS. V shed 5 bases and J 8 bases; nucleotides not matched to a gene: 8. The CDR3 loop reads CASSSRDRRDIQYF. The CDR3 bases that were read are TGTGCCAGCAGTTCCCGGGACAGGAGGGACATT.

A remark on this clone: The CDR3 end is not reached by the read, which stops 3 residues before it; the germline J gene fills it in. This chain joins TRBV11-3 and TRBJ2-3, with D perhaps TRBD2 (5 bases). CDR1 and CDR2 from the germline V gene are SGHNT and YENEEA. The CDR3 extends over 15 amino acids. Deletions cut 5 bases from V and 0 bases from J, with 12 bases between. CDR3 DNA (partial): TGTGCCAGCAGCCCCAGCGGAAGGAGCACAGATACG. It is translated as CASSPSGRSTDT. The full-length CDR3 reads as CASSPSGRSTDTQYF. The complete variable domain, with remaining parts taken from reference TRBV11-3 and TRBJ2-3, reads EAGVVQSPRYKIIEKKQPVAFWCNPISGHNTLYWYLQNLGQGPELLIRYENEEAVDDSQLPKDRFSAERLKGVDSTLKIQPAELGDSAVYLCASSPSGRSTDTQYFGPGTRLTVL.

Regarding this clone: The CDR3 end is not reached by the read, which stops 3 residues before it; the germline J gene fills it in. This chain uses TRBV7-2 with TRBJ2-1; D not resolved. V dropped 1 base and J dropped 4 bases, with 11 bases sitting between them. The CDR3 extends over 15 amino acids. CDR1 and CDR2 from the germline V gene are SGHTA and FQGNSA. The CDR3 region is CASSLVYGVYNEQFF. The CDR3 DNA, read in part, is TGTGCCAGCAGCTTAGTTTACGGTGTTTACAATGAG.

On this clone: The read terminates 3 residues before the CDR3 end, so the remaining end is supplied by the germline J gene. The rearrangement links TRBV12-3 or TRBV12-4 to TRBJ2-1, with 11 nucleotides matching TRBD2. With V trimmed by 3 bases and J by 6 bases, 7 bases remained unmatched. The CDR3 contains 16 residues. CDR3 sequence reads: CASSLTSGVGGNEQFF. The CDR3 DNA, read in part, is TGTGCCAGCAGTTTGACTAGCGGGGTGGGGGGCAATGAG.

Worth noting for this clone: The DNA ends 3 residues before the CDR3 does, and the rest of the CDR3 is filled in from the germline J gene. The V call is TRBV30, the J call TRBJ2-1; 10 bases are shared with TRBD1. Unmatched junction bases numbered 12, after V lost 4 bases and J lost 6 bases. The CDR3 covers 16 residues. The germline V gene has CDR1 GTSNPN and CDR2 SVGIG (reference sequence). CDR3 in amino acids: CAWNYWTGGEGNEQFF. The part of the CDR3 DNA that was read is TGTGCCTGGAATTATTGGACAGGGGGGGAGGGCAATGAG.

Of note for this clone: The read gets to within 3 residues of the CDR3 end, and the germline J gene fills in the rest. The chain is built from TRBV7-9 and TRBJ2-7, with D possibly TRBD1 on 5 matching bases. With 2 bases removed from V and 6 bases from J, the gap between germline ends came to 11 bases. The CDR3 is 13 amino acids. Germline values: CDR1 SEHNR, CDR2 FQNEAQ (reference sequence). CDR3 region: CASSLQGRTEQYF. CDR3 DNA, as far as it was read: TGTGCCAGCAGCTTACAGGGAAGGACCGAG.